The rows below give T cell receptor beta chains drawn from one sample of a study of shared T cell receptors in the human thymus. The method was immunoSEQ multiplex PCR; TCRdb's version includes in-frame clones alone and lacks a portion of them. The sample lists 450,000 to 650,000 clones; around 78% were seen once. The same data also went into a second study, on human thymus T cells.

Sequencing input: thymocytes. Source of these receptors: a boy younger than two with a congenital heart defect. Each CDR3 is given with its conserved first and last residue. Each record gives: J gene, V gene, clone size, D gene, CDR3 protein, CDR3 DNA. The D gene is left open where the match is weak. Clone size, where shown, is once, few, many, or a class for clones that have expanded.

j_call: TRBJ2-2; v_call: TRBV27; clone_size: .; d_call: TRBD1; cdr3_aa: CASSSPGQGPGELFF; cdr3_nt: TGTGCCAGCAGTTCTCCGGGACAGGGGCCCGGGGAGCTGTTTTTT
j_call: TRBJ2-7; v_call: TRBV15; clone_size: .; d_call: .; cdr3_aa: CATSREVRGSDYEQYF; cdr3_nt: TGTGCCACCAGCAGAGAGGTAAGAGGGTCTGACTACGAGCAGTACTTC
j_call: TRBJ1-2; v_call: TRBV4-1; clone_size: .; d_call: .; cdr3_aa: CASSQDRRGDYGYTF; cdr3_nt: TGCGCCAGCAGCCAAGATAGACGAGGAGACTATGGCTACACCTTC
j_call: TRBJ1-3; v_call: TRBV30; clone_size: .; d_call: .; cdr3_aa: CAWSVLGPNSGNTIYF; cdr3_nt: TGTGCCTGGAGTGTACTCGGTCCTAACTCTGGAAACACCATATATTTT
j_call: TRBJ2-5; v_call: TRBV4-3; clone_size: .; d_call: .; cdr3_aa: CASSQGGGEETQYF; cdr3_nt: TGCGCCAGCAGCCAAGGGGGGGGCGAGGAGACCCAGTACTTC
j_call: TRBJ2-2; v_call: TRBV14; clone_size: once; d_call: TRBD2; cdr3_aa: CASSQVLVPTSGSNTGELFF; cdr3_nt: TGTGCCAGCAGCCAAGTACTGGTCCCGACTAGCGGGAGTAACACCGGGGAGCTGTTTTTT
j_call: TRBJ2-1; v_call: TRBV19; clone_size: .; d_call: TRBD1; cdr3_aa: CASRRSDRGMNEQFF; cdr3_nt: TGTGCCAGTAGAAGATCGGACAGGGGAATGAATGAGCAGTTCTTC
j_call: TRBJ2-3; v_call: TRBV5-6; clone_size: .; d_call: .; cdr3_aa: CASSPLVGDPSTDTQYF; cdr3_nt: TGTGCCAGCAGCCCTCTCGTAGGAGATCCTAGCACAGATACGCAGTATTTT
j_call: TRBJ2-7; v_call: TRBV6-1; clone_size: .; d_call: TRBD1; cdr3_aa: CASSETQGALGEQYF; cdr3_nt: TGTGCCAGCAGTGAAACACAGGGGGCGCTGGGCGAGCAGTACTTC
j_call: TRBJ2-1; v_call: TRBV6-5; clone_size: .; d_call: TRBD2; cdr3_aa: CASSAGTSGYNEQFF; cdr3_nt: TGTGCCAGCAGTGCCGGGACTAGCGGGTACAATGAGCAGTTCTTC
j_call: TRBJ2-1; v_call: TRBV27; clone_size: .; d_call: TRBD2; cdr3_aa: CASSLSWSGDYNEQFF; cdr3_nt: TGTGCCAGCAGTTTATCGTGGAGCGGGGACTACAATGAGCAGTTCTTC
j_call: TRBJ1-1; v_call: TRBV25-1; clone_size: .; d_call: .; cdr3_aa: CASSSGGGTEAFF; cdr3_nt: TGTGCCAGCAGTTCGGGGGGAGGCACTGAAGCTTTCTTT
j_call: TRBJ2-7; v_call: TRBV7-2; clone_size: .; d_call: TRBD2; cdr3_aa: CASSLERSGLAGWGQYF; cdr3_nt: TGTGCCAGCAGCTTAGAGAGGTCGGGACTAGCGGGATGGGGGCAGTACTTC
j_call: TRBJ1-2; v_call: TRBV19; clone_size: .; d_call: TRBD1; cdr3_aa: CASSPEFSAGTGPHGYTF; cdr3_nt: TGTGCCAGTAGTCCCGAGTTTTCAGCCGGGACAGGGCCTCATGGCTACACCTTC
j_call: TRBJ2-2; v_call: TRBV5-1; clone_size: .; d_call: TRBD2; cdr3_aa: CASSFGLAGVATGELFF; cdr3_nt: TGCGCCAGCAGCTTCGGACTAGCGGGAGTGGCCACCGGGGAGCTGTTTTTT
j_call: TRBJ2-3; v_call: TRBV4-2; clone_size: .; d_call: TRBD1; cdr3_aa: CASSHQGADTQYF; cdr3_nt: TGTGCCAGCAGCCACCAGGGGGCAGATACGCAGTATTTT
j_call: TRBJ2-2; v_call: TRBV10-3; clone_size: few; d_call: TRBD2; cdr3_aa: CAISGLAGVIANTGELFF; cdr3_nt: TGTGCCATCAGCGGACTAGCGGGAGTTATCGCGAACACCGGGGAGCTGTTTTTT
j_call: TRBJ2-7; v_call: TRBV27; clone_size: .; d_call: .; cdr3_aa: CASSSSGNEQYF; cdr3_nt: TGTGCCAGCAGCAGCTCCGGGAACGAGCAGTACTTC
j_call: TRBJ1-4; v_call: TRBV21-1; clone_size: .; d_call: .; cdr3_aa: CASTTNEWAGGNEKLFF; cdr3_nt: .
j_call: TRBJ2-7; v_call: TRBV29-1; clone_size: .; d_call: .; cdr3_aa: CSVVVSRELQRVSSYEQYF; cdr3_nt: TGCAGCGTTGTTGTCTCCCGAGAACTACAGCGGGTGTCTTCCTACGAGCAGTACTTC
j_call: TRBJ1-1; v_call: TRBV27; clone_size: .; d_call: TRBD1; cdr3_aa: CASSSPRDRGAEAFF; cdr3_nt: TGTGCCAGCAGTTCCCCCCGGGACAGGGGCGCTGAAGCTTTCTTT